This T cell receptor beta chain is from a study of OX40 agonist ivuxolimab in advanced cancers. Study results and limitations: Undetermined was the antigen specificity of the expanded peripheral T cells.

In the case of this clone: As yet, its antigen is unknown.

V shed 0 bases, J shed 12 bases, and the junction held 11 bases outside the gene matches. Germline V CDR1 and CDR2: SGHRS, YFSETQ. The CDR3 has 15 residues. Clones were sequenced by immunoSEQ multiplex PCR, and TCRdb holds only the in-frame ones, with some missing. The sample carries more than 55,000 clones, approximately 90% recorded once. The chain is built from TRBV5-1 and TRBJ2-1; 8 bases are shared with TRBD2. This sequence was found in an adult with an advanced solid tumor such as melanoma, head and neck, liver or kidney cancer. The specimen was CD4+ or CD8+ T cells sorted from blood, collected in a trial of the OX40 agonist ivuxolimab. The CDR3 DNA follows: TGCGCCAGCAGCTTGGCCGAGCGGGAGTCAGAGGTGCAGTTCTTC. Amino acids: CASSLAERESEVQFF.